The rows below give T cell receptor beta chains drawn from one sample of a study of shared clonotypes between healthy human individuals. Profiled with immunoSEQ multiplex PCR; TCRdb holds only in-frame clones, not every one. Among a few hundred thousand clones, approximately 70% were seen once, and the ten largest hold over 8.5%. The sequenced sample consisted of memory CD4+ T cells sorted from blood. Every receptor here comes from a man in his thirties or forties in good health. Each CDR3 is given with its conserved first and last residue. The D gene is left open where the match is weak. Size is omitted from some rows. Given values are once, few, many or a class for expanded clones.

V gene	D gene	J gene	clone size	CDR3 DNA	CDR3 protein
TRBV29-1	.	TRBJ2-3	.	TGCAGCGCTAGGGTTCTCGTAATATCGGGTACGCAGTATTTT	CSARVLVISGTQYF
TRBV11-3	.	TRBJ1-2	.	TGTGCCAGCAGCCATGGGGACTATGGCTACACCTTC	CASSHGDYGYTF
TRBV2	TRBD1	TRBJ1-2	.	TGTGCCAGCAGCCCTAGGGACAGGTGGGCCTATGGCTACACCTTC	CASSPRDRWAYGYTF
TRBV4-1	TRBD2	TRBJ2-4	.	TGCGCCAGCAGCCAACCTAGCGGGGTGGGGACCCTAGCCAAAAACATTCAGTACTTC	CASSQPSGVGTLAKNIQYF
TRBV7-2	.	TRBJ1-1	.	TGTGCCAGCAGCTTAGGGGGCAGGGCGAACACTGAAGCTTTCTTT	CASSLGGRANTEAFF
TRBV5-1	.	TRBJ2-1	.	TGCGCCAGCAGCGTAATCCCAGGGAACGACAATGAGCAGTTCTTC	CASSVIPGNDNEQFF
TRBV27	TRBD2	TRBJ2-5	.	TGTGCCAGCAGTTTATTTGGCCGCAGCGGGAGGTTTTCGTCAGAGACCCAGTACTTC	CASSLFGRSGRFSSETQYF
TRBV29-1	TRBD1	TRBJ1-5	few	TGCAGCGTACGACAGGGGGGTGGCCAGCCCCAGCATTTT	CSVRQGGGQPQHF
TRBV28	.	TRBJ1-5	.	TGTGCCAGCAGTTTTTCAGGGGTGGGCAATCAGCCCCAGCATTTT	CASSFSGVGNQPQHF
TRBV10-3	.	TRBJ2-5	.	TGTGCCATCAGTGAGTCGATGGGGGGCGCTCAGACCCAGTACTTC	CAISESMGGAQTQYF
TRBV5-1	TRBD2	TRBJ2-1	.	TGCGCCAGCAGCTTGGTAGCGGGAGGAGGAGAGCAGTTCTTC	CASSLVAGGGEQFF
TRBV10-3	TRBD2	TRBJ2-3	.	TGTGCCATCAGGCCCGGGACTAGCCCCTCCACAGATACGCAGTATTTT	CAIRPGTSPSTDTQYF
TRBV6-1	TRBD1	TRBJ1-2	.	TGTGCCAGCAGTGCCAAGGGACAGAGAGCAATGGGCTATGGCTACACCTTC	CASSAKGQRAMGYGYTF
TRBV10-3	.	TRBJ1-5	.	TGTGCCATCAGTGCTGGTGGACAGATCAATCAGCCCCAGCATTTT	CAISAGGQINQPQHF
TRBV18	.	TRBJ1-1	few	TGTGCCAGCTCACTGGGGCTACAGGACCACACTGAAGCTTTCTTT	CASSLGLQDHTEAFF
TRBV29-1	.	TRBJ2-3	.	TGCAGCGTTCTGGGACGCCTTACAGATACGCAGTATTTT	CSVLGRLTDTQYF
TRBV19	.	TRBJ2-7	.	TGTGCCAGTAGTAGATCGATCTCGGACCGGATCTACGAGCAGTACTTC	CASSRSISDRIYEQYF
TRBV15	.	TRBJ2-6	few	TGTGCCACCAGGGGAGATGGGGCCAACGTCCTGACTTTC	CATRGDGANVLTF
TRBV11-3	.	TRBJ2-1	few	TGTGCCAGCAGCTTTCGGGACGGCGATGAGCAGTTCTTC	CASSFRDGDEQFF
TRBV7-3	.	TRBJ2-7	once	TGTGCCAGCAGCCTTAGCGGAAGCTCCTACGAGCAGTACTTC	CASSLSGSSYEQYF
TRBV5-8	.	TRBJ1-3	.	TGTGCCAGCAGCTTGGTGGAGGCAGGACAGCCCGTATATTTT	CASSLVEAGQPVYF
TRBV2	TRBD1	TRBJ1-2	.	TGTGCCAGCAGGGGGGGACAGGGGGACTATGGCTACACCTTC	CASRGGQGDYGYTF
TRBV2	.	TRBJ1-2	.	TGTGCCAGCAGTGTAACTTTAGCTAACTATGGCTACACCTTC	CASSVTLANYGYTF
TRBV19	TRBD2	TRBJ2-5	.	TGTGCCAGTACCGCTAGCGGGGCAGTCGAAGAGACCCAGTACTTC	CASTASGAVEETQYF
TRBV10-2	TRBD1	TRBJ2-6	once	TGCGCCAGCCGTACAGGGGCCTCTGGGGCCAACGTCCTGACTTTC	CASRTGASGANVLTF
TRBV19	TRBD2	TRBJ2-1	.	TGTGCCAGTAGTCCTTTTCAGGCCGGACTAGTCGATGAGCAGTTCTTC	CASSPFQAGLVDEQFF
TRBV5-1	.	TRBJ2-2	.	TGCGCCAGCAGCAATTACGGGGAGCTGTTTTTT	CASSNYGELFF
TRBV5-6	.	TRBJ2-3	many	TGTGCCAGCAGCTATCAACGCAATACGCAGTATTTT	CASSYQRNTQYF
TRBV29-1	.	TRBJ2-3	.	TGCAGCGTTGGTATGACAGATACGCAGTATTTT	CSVGMTDTQYF
TRBV5-4	.	TRBJ2-5	once	TGTGCCAGCAGCTTCCCTAAAGAGACCCAGTACTTC	CASSFPKETQYF
TRBV29-1	TRBD1	TRBJ2-3	few	TGCAGCGTGAGGACAGGGCGAGGAGATACGCAGTATTTT	CSVRTGRGDTQYF
TRBV11-2	.	TRBJ2-5	.	TGTGCCAGCAGCTTAGAGGGGGGTGAGGCAGAGACCCAGTACTTC	CASSLEGGEAETQYF
TRBV5-4	.	TRBJ2-2	.	TGTGCCAGCAGCTTGGAACCAACTAGCACCGGGGAGCTGTTTTTT	CASSLEPTSTGELFF
TRBV10-3	TRBD1	TRBJ1-1	few	TGTGCCATCAGTGGACAGGGAGCATGGAACACTGAAGCTTTCTTT	CAISGQGAWNTEAFF
TRBV10-2	TRBD1	TRBJ1-4	.	TGCGCCAGCGGTCGACAGGGAAATGAAAAACTGTTTTTT	CASGRQGNEKLFF
TRBV7-3	.	TRBJ2-7	.	TGTGCCAGCAGCGTTCGGACAGACGGGGAGCAGTACTTC	CASSVRTDGEQYF
TRBV19	TRBD1	TRBJ2-5	.	TGTGCCAGTACAGGGGGCGAGACCCAGTACTTC	CASTGGETQYF
TRBV30	.	TRBJ2-2	.	TGTGCCTGGACATTAAACACCGGGGAGCTGTTTTTT	CAWTLNTGELFF
TRBV27	TRBD1	TRBJ1-1	.	TGTGCCAGCAGAAGCCCAAACAGGGGCCCTGAAGCTTTCTTT	CASRSPNRGPEAFF
TRBV4-1	.	TRBJ2-7	.	TGCGCCAGCAGCCAAGCCGAGGGCCGGACCTACGAGCAGTACTTC	CASSQAEGRTYEQYF